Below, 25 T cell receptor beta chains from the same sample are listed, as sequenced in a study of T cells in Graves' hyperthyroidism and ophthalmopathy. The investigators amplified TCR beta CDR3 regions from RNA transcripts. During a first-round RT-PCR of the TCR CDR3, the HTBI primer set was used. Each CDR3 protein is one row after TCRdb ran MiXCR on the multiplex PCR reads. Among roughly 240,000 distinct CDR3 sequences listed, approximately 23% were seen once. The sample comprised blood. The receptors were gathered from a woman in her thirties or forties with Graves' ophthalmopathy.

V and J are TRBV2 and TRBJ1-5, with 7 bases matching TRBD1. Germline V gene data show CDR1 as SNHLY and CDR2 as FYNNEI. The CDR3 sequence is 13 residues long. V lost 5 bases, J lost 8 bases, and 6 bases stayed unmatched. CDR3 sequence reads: CASSRQGMEPQHF. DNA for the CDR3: TGTGCCAGCAGTAGACAGGGAATGGAGCCCCAGCATTTT.

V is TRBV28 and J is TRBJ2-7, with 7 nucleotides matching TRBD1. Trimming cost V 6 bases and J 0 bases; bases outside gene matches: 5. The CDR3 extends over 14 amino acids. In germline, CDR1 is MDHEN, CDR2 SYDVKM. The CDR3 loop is CASRAGTDSYEQYF. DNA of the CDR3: TGTGCCAGCAGAGCCGGGACAGACTCCTACGAGCAGTACTTC.

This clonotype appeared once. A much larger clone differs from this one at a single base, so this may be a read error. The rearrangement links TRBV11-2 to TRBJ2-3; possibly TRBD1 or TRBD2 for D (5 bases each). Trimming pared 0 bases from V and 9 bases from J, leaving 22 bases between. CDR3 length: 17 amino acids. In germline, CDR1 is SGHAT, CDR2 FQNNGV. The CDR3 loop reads CASSLDLGAGLWSTQYF. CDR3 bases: TGTGCCAGCAGCTTAGATCTCGGGGCAGGGTTATGGTCGACGCAGTATTTT.

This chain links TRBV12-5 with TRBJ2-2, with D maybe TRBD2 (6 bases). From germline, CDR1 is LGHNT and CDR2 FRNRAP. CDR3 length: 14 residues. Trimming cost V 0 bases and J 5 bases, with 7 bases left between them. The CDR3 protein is CASGLVAGTGELFF. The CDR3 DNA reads TGTGCTAGTGGTTTGGTTGCGGGAACCGGGGAGCTGTTTTTT.

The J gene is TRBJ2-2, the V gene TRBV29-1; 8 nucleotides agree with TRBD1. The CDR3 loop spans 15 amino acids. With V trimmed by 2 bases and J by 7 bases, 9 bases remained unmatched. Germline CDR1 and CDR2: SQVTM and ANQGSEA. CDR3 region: CSVELRGQYSGELFF. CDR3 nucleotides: TGCAGCGTTGAACTCAGGGGGCAATATAGCGGGGAGCTGTTTTTT.

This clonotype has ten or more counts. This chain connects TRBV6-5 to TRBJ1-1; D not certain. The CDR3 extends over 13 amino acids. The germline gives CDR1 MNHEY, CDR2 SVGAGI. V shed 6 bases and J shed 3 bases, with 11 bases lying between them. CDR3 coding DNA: TGTGCCAGCAGCCCCGACCAGTACACTGAAGCTTTCTTT. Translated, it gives CASSPDQYTEAFF.

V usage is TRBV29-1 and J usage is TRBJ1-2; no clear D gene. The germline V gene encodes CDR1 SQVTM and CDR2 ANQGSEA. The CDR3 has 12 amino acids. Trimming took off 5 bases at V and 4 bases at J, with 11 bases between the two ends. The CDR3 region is CSVLGLPYGYTF. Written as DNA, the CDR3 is TGCAGCGTTTTGGGCCTTCCCTATGGCTACACCTTC. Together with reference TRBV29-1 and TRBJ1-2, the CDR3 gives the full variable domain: SAVISQKPSRDICQRGTSLTIQCQVDSQVTMMFWYRQQPGQSLTLIATANQGSEATYESGFVIDKFPISRPNLTFSTLTVSNMSPEDSSIYLCSVLGLPYGYTFGSGTRLTVV.

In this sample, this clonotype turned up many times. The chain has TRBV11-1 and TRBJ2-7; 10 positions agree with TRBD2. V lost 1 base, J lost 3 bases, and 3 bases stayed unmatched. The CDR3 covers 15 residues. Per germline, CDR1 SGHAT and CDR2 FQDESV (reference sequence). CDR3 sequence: CASSLEASGGYEQYF. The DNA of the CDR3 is TGTGCCAGCAGCTTAGAGGCTAGCGGGGGCTACGAGCAGTACTTC.

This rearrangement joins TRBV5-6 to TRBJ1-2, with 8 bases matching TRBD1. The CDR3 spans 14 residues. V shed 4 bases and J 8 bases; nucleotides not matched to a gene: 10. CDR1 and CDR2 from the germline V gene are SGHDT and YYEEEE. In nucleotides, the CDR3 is TGTGCCAGCAGCATAGGACAGGGACGGTTGGGCTACACCTTC. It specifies CASSIGQGRLGYTF.

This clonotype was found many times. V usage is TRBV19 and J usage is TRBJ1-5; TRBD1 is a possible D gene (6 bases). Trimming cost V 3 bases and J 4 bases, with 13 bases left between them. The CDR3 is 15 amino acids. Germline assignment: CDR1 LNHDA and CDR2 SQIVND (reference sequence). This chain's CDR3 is CASSMAAGANQPQHF. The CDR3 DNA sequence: TGTGCCAGTAGTATGGCGGCAGGGGCAAATCAGCCCCAGCATTTT.

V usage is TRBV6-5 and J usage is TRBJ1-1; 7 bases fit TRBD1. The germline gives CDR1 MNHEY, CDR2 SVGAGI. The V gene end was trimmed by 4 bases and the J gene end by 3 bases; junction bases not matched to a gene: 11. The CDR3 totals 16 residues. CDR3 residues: CASSSETGVGYTEAFF. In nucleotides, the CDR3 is TGTGCCAGCAGTTCCGAAACAGGGGTTGGGTACACTGAAGCTTTCTTT.

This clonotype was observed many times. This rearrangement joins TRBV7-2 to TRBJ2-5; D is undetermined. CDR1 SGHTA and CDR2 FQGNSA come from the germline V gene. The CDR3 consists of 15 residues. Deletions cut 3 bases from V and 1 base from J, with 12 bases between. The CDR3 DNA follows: TGTGCCAGCAGCTTGTGGTTTGGGCTCCAAGAGACCCAGTACTTC. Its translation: CASSLWFGLQETQYF. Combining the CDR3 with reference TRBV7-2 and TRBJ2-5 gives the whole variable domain GAGVSQSPSNKVTEKGKDVELRCDPISGHTALYWYRQSLGQGLEFLIYFQGNSAPDKSGLPSDRFSAERTGGSVSTLTIQRTQQEDSAVYLCASSLWFGLQETQYFGPGTRLLVL.

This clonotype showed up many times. CDR3 sequence: CASSSTGGQPQHF. DNA for the CDR3: TGTGCCAGCAGCTCTACAGGGGGTCAGCCCCAGCATTTT. The V call is TRBV7-2, the J call TRBJ1-5; 8 bases map to TRBD1. This CDR3 region has 13 residues. The ends lost 4 bases at V and 6 bases at J; junction bases unmatched: 2. Germline CDR1 and CDR2: SGHTA and FQGNSA. The full variable domain, in which reference TRBV7-2 and TRBJ1-5 provide the parts outside the CDR3, is GAGVSQSPSNKVTEKGKDVELRCDPISGHTALYWYRQSLGQGLEFLIYFQGNSAPDKSGLPSDRFSAERTGGSVSTLTIQRTQQEDSAVYLCASSSTGGQPQHFGDGTRLSIL.

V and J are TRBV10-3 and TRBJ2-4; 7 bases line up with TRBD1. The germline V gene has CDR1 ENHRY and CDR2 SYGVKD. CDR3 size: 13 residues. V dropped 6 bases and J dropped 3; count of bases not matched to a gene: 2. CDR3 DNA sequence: TGTGCCATCAGGGGGGACAGCAAAAACATTCAGTACTTC. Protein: CAIRGDSKNIQYF.

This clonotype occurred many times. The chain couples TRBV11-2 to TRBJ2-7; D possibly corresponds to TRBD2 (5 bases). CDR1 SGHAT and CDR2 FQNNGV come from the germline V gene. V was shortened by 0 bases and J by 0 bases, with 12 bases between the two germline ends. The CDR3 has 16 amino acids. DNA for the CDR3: TGTGCCAGCAGCTTAGAGGCGGGTTTAAGCTCCTACGAGCAGTACTTC. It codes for CASSLEAGLSSYEQYF.

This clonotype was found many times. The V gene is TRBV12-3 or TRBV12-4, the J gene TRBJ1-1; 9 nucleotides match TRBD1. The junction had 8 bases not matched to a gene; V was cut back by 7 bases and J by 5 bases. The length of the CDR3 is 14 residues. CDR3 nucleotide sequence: TGTGCCAGCATCCCGGGACAGGGAAGGACTGAAGCTTTCTTT. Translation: CASIPGQGRTEAFF.

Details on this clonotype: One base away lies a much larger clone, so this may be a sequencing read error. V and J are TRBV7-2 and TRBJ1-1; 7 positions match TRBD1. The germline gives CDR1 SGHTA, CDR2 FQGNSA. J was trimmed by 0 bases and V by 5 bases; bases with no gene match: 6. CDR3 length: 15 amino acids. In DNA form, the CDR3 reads TGTACCAGCAGCGCCACAGGGGCAATGAACACTGAAGCTTTCTTT. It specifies CTSSATGAMNTEAFF.

The CDR3 loop reads CASSYSTLAGETQYF. The CDR3 nucleotides read TGTGCCAGCAGTTACTCGACTCTAGCGGGAGAGACCCAGTACTTC. The V gene is TRBV6-5, the J gene TRBJ2-5, with 8 positions matching TRBD2. The germline gives CDR1 MNHEY, CDR2 SVGAGI. The CDR3 runs 15 residues. J lost 4 bases, V lost 0 bases, and 4 bases had no gene match.

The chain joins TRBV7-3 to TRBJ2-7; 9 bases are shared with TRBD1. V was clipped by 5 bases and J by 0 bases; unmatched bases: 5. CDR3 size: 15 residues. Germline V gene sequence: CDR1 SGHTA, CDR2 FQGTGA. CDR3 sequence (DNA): TGTGCCAGCAGCCACGGACAGGGGCTCTCCTACGAGCAGTACTTC. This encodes CASSHGQGLSYEQYF. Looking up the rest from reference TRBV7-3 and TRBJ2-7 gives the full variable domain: GAGVSQTPSNKVTEKGKYVELRCDPISGHTALYWYRQSLGQGPEFLIYFQGTGAADDSGLPNDRFFAVRPEGSVSTLKIQRTERGDSAVYLCASSHGQGLSYEQYFGPGTRLTVT.

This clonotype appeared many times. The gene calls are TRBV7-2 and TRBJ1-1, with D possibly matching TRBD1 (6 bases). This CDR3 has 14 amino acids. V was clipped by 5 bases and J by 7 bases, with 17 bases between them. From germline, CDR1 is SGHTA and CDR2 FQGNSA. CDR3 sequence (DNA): TGTGCCAGCAGCGCTGGGACACCCACCCATGAAGCTTTCTTT. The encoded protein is CASSAGTPTHEAFF.

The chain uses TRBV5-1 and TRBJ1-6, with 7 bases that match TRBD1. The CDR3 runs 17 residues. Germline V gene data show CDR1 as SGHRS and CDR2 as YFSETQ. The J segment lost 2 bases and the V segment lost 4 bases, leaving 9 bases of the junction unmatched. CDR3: CASSDGTGVTYNSPLHF. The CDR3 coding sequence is TGCGCCAGCAGCGACGGAACAGGGGTGACCTATAATTCACCCCTCCACTTT.

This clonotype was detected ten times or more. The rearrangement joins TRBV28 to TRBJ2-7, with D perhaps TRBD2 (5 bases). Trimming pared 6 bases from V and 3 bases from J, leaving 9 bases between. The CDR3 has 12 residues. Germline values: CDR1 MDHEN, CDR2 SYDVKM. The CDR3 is CASSLSGYEQYF. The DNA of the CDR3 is TGTGCCAGCAGCCTCAGCGGCTACGAGCAGTACTTC. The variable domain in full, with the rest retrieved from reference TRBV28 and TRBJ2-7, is DVKVTQSSRYLVKRTGEKVFLECVQDMDHENMFWYRQDPGLGLRLIYFSYDVKMKEKGDIPEGYSVSREKKERFSLILESASTNQTSMYLCASSLSGYEQYFGPGTRLTVT.

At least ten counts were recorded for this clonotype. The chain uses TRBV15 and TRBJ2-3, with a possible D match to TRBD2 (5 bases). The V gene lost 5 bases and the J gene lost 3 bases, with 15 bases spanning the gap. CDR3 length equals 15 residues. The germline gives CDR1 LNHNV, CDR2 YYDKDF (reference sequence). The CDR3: CATSLEISGTDTQYF. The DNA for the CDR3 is TGTGCCACCAGCTTAGAGATATCGGGGACAGATACGCAGTATTTT.

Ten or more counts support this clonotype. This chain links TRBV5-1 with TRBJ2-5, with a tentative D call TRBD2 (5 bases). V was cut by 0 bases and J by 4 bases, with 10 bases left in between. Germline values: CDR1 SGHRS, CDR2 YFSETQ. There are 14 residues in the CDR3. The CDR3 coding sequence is TGCGCCAGCAGCTTGGATGGTAGCGTAGAGACCCAGTACTTC. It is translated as CASSLDGSVETQYF.

The CDR3 sequence is CASSPGDRAPYEQYF. As DNA, the CDR3 is TGTGCCAGCAGTCCCGGTGACAGGGCCCCCTACGAGCAGTACTTC. V is TRBV6-1 and J is TRBJ2-7; 7 nucleotides match TRBD1. CDR3 length equals 15 residues. In germline, CDR1 is MNHNS, CDR2 SASEGT. V gave up 5 bases and J gave up 2 bases; unmatched junction bases: 9.